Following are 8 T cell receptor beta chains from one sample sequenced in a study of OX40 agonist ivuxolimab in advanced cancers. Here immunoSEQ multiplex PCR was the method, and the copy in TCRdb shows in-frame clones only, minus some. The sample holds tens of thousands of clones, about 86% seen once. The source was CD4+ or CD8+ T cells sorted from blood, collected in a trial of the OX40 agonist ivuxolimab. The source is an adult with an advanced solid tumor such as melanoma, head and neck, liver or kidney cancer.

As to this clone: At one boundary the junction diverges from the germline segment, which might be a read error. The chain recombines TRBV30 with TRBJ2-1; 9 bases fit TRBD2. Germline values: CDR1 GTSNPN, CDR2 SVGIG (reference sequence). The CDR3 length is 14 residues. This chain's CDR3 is CACPTSGHYDEQFF. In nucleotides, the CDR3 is TGTGCCTGCCCGACTAGCGGACACTACGATGAGCAGTTCTTC.

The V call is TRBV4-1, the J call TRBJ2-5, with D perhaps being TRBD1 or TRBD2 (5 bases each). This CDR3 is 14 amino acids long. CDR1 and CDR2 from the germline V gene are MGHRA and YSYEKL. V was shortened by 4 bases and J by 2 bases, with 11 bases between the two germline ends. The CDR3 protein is CASSPGAAQETQYF. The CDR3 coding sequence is TGCGCCAGCAGCCCCGGGGCGGCACAAGAGACCCAGTACTTC.

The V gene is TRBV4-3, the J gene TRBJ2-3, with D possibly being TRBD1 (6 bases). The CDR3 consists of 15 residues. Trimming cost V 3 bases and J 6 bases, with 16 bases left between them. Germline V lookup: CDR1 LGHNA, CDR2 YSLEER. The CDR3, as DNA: TGCGCCAGCAGCCAGAGGACAGACGGAGGCGATACGCAGTATTTT. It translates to CASSQRTDGGDTQYF.

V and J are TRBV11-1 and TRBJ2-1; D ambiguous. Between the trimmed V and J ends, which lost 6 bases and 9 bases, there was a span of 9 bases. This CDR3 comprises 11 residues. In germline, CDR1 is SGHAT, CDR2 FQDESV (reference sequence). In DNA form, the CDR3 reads TGTGCCAGCAGACAACGGGTTGAGCAGTTCTTC. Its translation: CASRQRVEQFF.

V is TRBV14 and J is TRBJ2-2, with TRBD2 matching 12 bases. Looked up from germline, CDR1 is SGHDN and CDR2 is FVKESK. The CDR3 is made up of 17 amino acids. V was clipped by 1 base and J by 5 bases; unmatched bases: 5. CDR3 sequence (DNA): TGTGCCAGCAGCCAAGCTAGCGGGAGGGCCTGGACCGGGGAGCTGTTTTTT. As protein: CASSQASGRAWTGELFF. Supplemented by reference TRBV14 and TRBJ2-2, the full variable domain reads EAGVTQFPSHSVIEKGQTVTLRCDPISGHDNLYWYRRVMGKEIKFLLHFVKESKQDESGMPNNRFLAERTGGTYSTLKVQPAELEDSGVYFCASSQASGRAWTGELFFGEGSRLTVL.

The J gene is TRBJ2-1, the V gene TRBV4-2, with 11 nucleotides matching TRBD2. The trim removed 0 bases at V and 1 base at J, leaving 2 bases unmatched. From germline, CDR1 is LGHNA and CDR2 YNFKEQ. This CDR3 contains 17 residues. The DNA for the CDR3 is TGTGCCAGCAGCCAAGAACTAGCGGGAGTGTCCTACAATGAGCAGTTCTTC. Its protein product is CASSQELAGVSYNEQFF.

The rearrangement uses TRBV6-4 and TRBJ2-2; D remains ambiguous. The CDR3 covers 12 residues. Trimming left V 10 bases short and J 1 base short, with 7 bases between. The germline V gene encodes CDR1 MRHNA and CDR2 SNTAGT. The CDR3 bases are TGTGCCACCTCGAAGAACACCGGGGAGCTGTTTTTT. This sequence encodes CATSKNTGELFF.

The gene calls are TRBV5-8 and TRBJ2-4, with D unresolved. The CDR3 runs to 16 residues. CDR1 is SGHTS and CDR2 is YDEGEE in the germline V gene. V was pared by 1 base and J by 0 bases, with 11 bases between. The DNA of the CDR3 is TGTGCCAGCAGCTTGTCCGAGTTTCTAGCCAAAAACATTCAGTACTTC. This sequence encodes CASSLSEFLAKNIQYF.